Included here is one T cell receptor beta chain sequence, with context. This CDR3 is 16 amino acids long. V was cut by 1 base and J by 9 bases, with 20 bases left in between. CDR1 SGHRS and CDR2 YFSETQ come from the germline V gene. The data derive from a study of blood T cell repertoires in COVID-19. Study details: Donors in the United States, Italy and Spain gave samples during acute or convalescent COVID-19. The analysed material was cDNA or gDNA that came from T cells, B-cell-depleted T cells, or PBMCs.

Method: immunoSEQ multiplex PCR; TCRdb's copy keeps in-frame clones and lacks some. The table shows about 220,000 clones, with about 85% occurring only once. Material: peripheral blood. The chain uses TRBV5-1 and TRBJ2-1; maybe TRBD2 (6 bases). The TCR sequence derives from a man aged 25-40 years with active or convalescent COVID-19. The CDR3 sequence: CASSLSQGPRESEQFF. In nucleotides, the CDR3 is TGCGCCAGCAGCTTGTCACAAGGCCCACGGGAGAGTGAGCAGTTCTTC.